These T cell receptor beta chains were read from a single sample in a study of blood T cell repertoires in COVID-19. Produced via immunoSEQ multiplex PCR; TCRdb's table is partial and in-frame only. In the table there are more than 100,000 clones, around 89% of which are singletons. Input material: peripheral blood. These receptors were taken from a middle-aged man with active or convalescent COVID-19. Each CDR3 is given with its conserved first and last residue. D genes are given only for firm matches. The listing skips clone size in some rows; elsewhere it reads once, few, many or a size class.

V: TRBV10-3; J: TRBJ2-7; size: few; D: NA; length: 12; CDR3: CATRDGHYEQYF; DNA: TGTGCCACGCGGGACGGTCACTACGAGCAGTACTTC
V: TRBV9; J: TRBJ2-2; size: once; D: TRBD1; length: 16; CDR3: CASSVTVTGSTGELFF; DNA: TGTGCCAGCAGCGTGACCGTGACAGGGAGTACCGGGGAGCTGTTTTTT
V: TRBV7-2; J: TRBJ2-3; size: NA; D: NA; length: 13; CDR3: CASSLWATDTQYF; DNA: TGTGCCAGCAGCTTATGGGCAACAGATACGCAGTATTTT
V: TRBV4-2; J: TRBJ2-3; size: NA; D: NA; length: 17; CDR3: CASSRRVSGGAEDTQYF; DNA: TGTGCCAGCAGCCGGCGTGTTTCGGGGGGCGCGGAAGATACGCAGTATTTT
V: TRBV18; J: TRBJ1-1; size: NA; D: NA; length: 14; CDR3: CASSPIYRNTEAFF; DNA: TGTGCCAGCTCACCGATTTACAGGAACACTGAAGCTTTCTTT
V: TRBV5-1; J: TRBJ2-5; size: NA; D: NA; length: 14; CDR3: CASSPQGYQETQYF; DNA: TGCGCCAGCAGCCCCCAGGGTTACCAAGAGACCCAGTACTTC
V: TRBV19; J: TRBJ2-6; size: NA; D: NA; length: 18; CDR3: CASSPLAGATSGANVLTF; DNA: TGTGCCAGTAGCCCCTTGGCAGGGGCGACCTCTGGGGCCAACGTCCTGACTTTC
V: TRBV30; J: TRBJ1-4; size: NA; D: TRBD1; length: 14; CDR3: CAWSTGTGVQELFF; DNA: TGTGCCTGGAGTACCGGGACAGGGGTCCAGGAACTGTTTTTT
V: TRBV28; J: TRBJ2-1; size: NA; D: NA; length: 13; CDR3: CASSLLAQSEQFF; DNA: TGTGCCAGCAGTTTGCTAGCCCAAAGTGAGCAGTTCTTC
V: TRBV30; J: TRBJ1-1; size: few; D: TRBD1; length: 16; CDR3: CAWFRAGGARNTEAFF; DNA: TGTGCCTGGTTTCGGGCAGGGGGCGCCAGGAACACTGAAGCTTTCTTT
V: TRBV30; J: TRBJ1-6; size: NA; D: NA; length: 14; CDR3: CAWSVWGSASPLHF; DNA: TGTGCCTGGAGTGTATGGGGCAGCGCCTCACCCCTCCACTTT
V: TRBV5-1; J: TRBJ2-7; size: few; D: TRBD1; length: 15; CDR3: CASSFQGTGGSEQYF; DNA: TGCGCCAGCAGCTTCCAAGGGACAGGGGGCAGCGAGCAGTACTTC
V: TRBV4-1; J: TRBJ2-1; size: NA; D: TRBD2; length: 15; CDR3: CASSQGGLAGVRQFF; DNA: TGCGCCAGCAGCCAGGGGGGACTAGCGGGAGTGAGGCAGTTCTTC
V: TRBV11-3; J: TRBJ1-3; size: NA; D: TRBD1; length: 15; CDR3: CASRISGGPGNTIYF; DNA: TGTGCCAGCAGAATATCAGGGGGTCCTGGAAACACCATATATTTT
V: TRBV30; J: TRBJ1-3; size: once; D: NA; length: 16; CDR3: CAWSTQRRSSGNTIYF; DNA: TGTGCCTGGAGTACCCAAAGGAGGAGCTCTGGAAACACCATATATTTT
V: TRBV24-1; J: TRBJ2-1; size: NA; D: TRBD1; length: 16; CDR3: CATSDYRDSGYNEQFF; DNA: TGTGCCACCAGTGATTACCGGGACAGCGGATACAATGAGCAGTTCTTC
V: TRBV10-1; J: TRBJ1-1; size: NA; D: NA; length: 15; CDR3: CASSEFSGMNTEAFF; DNA: TGCGCCAGCAGTGAATTTTCAGGAATGAACACTGAAGCTTTCTTT
V: TRBV5-5; J: TRBJ1-4; size: NA; D: NA; length: 15; CDR3: CASSLGQNPNEKLFF; DNA: TGTGCCAGCAGCCTAGGACAGAACCCGAATGAAAAACTGTTTTTT
V: TRBV10-1; J: TRBJ2-2; size: few; D: TRBD2; length: 13; CDR3: CASSRDYPGELFF; DNA: TGCGCCAGCAGCCGGGACTACCCCGGGGAGCTGTTTTTT
V: TRBV25-1; J: TRBJ1-2; size: NA; D: NA; length: 14; CDR3: CASSEQGRYYGYTF; DNA: TGTGCCAGCAGTGAACAGGGGCGGTACTATGGCTACACCTTC
V: TRBV5-6; J: TRBJ2-1; size: NA; D: NA; length: 13; CDR3: CASSFLGAVEQFF; DNA: TGTGCCAGCAGCTTCCTTGGGGCGGTTGAGCAGTTCTTC
V: TRBV30; J: TRBJ2-3; size: NA; D: TRBD2; length: 14; CDR3: CAWSGTSLTDTQYF; DNA: TGTGCCTGGAGTGGGACTAGCTTGACAGATACGCAGTATTTT
V: TRBV19; J: TRBJ2-7; size: few; D: TRBD1; length: 14; CDR3: CASSIRQGAYEQYF; DNA: TGTGCCAGTAGTATTCGACAGGGGGCCTACGAGCAGTACTTC
V: TRBV7-6; J: TRBJ1-1; size: few; D: NA; length: 13; CDR3: CASSRRAGTEAFF; DNA: TGTGCCAGCAGCCGGAGGGCGGGTACTGAAGCTTTCTTT
V: TRBV3-1/TRBV3-2; J: TRBJ2-1; size: few; D: TRBD1; length: 16; CDR3: CASSPFRGGRTNEQFF; DNA: TGTGCCAGCAGCCCCTTTAGAGGGGGCAGGACGAATGAGCAGTTCTTC
V: TRBV30; J: TRBJ1-1; size: NA; D: NA; length: 13; CDR3: CAWKDQGLTEAFF; DNA: TGTGCCTGGAAGGACCAGGGACTTACTGAAGCTTTCTTT